The 23 T cell receptor beta chains presented below share a single source sample, sequenced in a study of shared clonotypes between healthy human individuals. Sequenced by immunoSEQ multiplex PCR; TCRdb stores in-frame clones only, minus some. Of approximately 1,000,000 clones listed, around 78% were seen once; the top ten hold more than 0.5%. The sequenced sample consisted of memory CD4+ T cells from PBMCs. Subset of the sample: CD45RA-negative fraction. The receptors were sampled from a man in his late teens or twenties in good health. Some clones in this sample may be carry-over from other donors' samples.

The V call is TRBV5-4, the J call TRBJ2-7; 12 bases map to TRBD1. Germline V gene lookup returns CDR1 SGHNT and CDR2 YYREEE (reference sequence). Trimming removed 4 bases from V and 4 bases from J; junction bases left unmatched: 9. The CDR3 loop spans 16 amino acids. The CDR3 nucleotides are TGTGCCAGCAGCCTCGCCAGGGGACAGGGGGCTTACGAGCAGTACTTC. Translated: CASSLARGQGAYEQYF.

The chain joins TRBV6-4 to TRBJ2-2; 7 bases line up with TRBD2. Unmatched junction bases numbered 4, after V lost 3 bases and J lost 6 bases. The CDR3 is 14 residues long. Germline V gene data show CDR1 as MRHNA and CDR2 as SNTAGT. CDR3 amino acids: CASSDEAGAGELFF. The CDR3 region has the DNA TGTGCCAGCAGTGATGAGGCGGGGGCCGGGGAGCTGTTTTTT.

The chain uses TRBV15 and TRBJ1-2; D is possibly TRBD1 (5 bases). Germline V gene lookup returns CDR1 LNHNV and CDR2 YYDKDF (reference sequence). V lost 0 bases and J lost 7, with 27 bases in between. The CDR3 sequence is 19 residues long. The CDR3 protein is CATSRDLSSVREGSGGYTF. The CDR3 DNA reads as TGTGCCACCAGCAGAGATCTCTCCTCCGTAAGGGAGGGGTCGGGTGGCTACACCTTC.

J is TRBJ2-5 and V is TRBV28, with 11 bases matching TRBD2. Germline loops: CDR1 MDHEN, CDR2 SYDVKM. This CDR3 has 13 residues. V trimming: 7 bases; J trimming: 5 bases; junction bases outside the gene matches: 3. CDR3 loop: CASTLAGGETQYF. The CDR3 DNA sequence: TGTGCCAGCACCCTAGCGGGAGGCGAGACCCAGTACTTC.

This chain joins TRBV15 and TRBJ1-1; D is ambiguous. V was pared by 4 bases and J by 3 bases, with 12 bases between. The CDR3 totals 14 residues. Germline V gene data show CDR1 as LNHNV and CDR2 as YYDKDF (reference sequence). CDR3 sequence reads: CATSTRQDHTEAFF. The DNA for the CDR3 is TGTGCCACCAGCACCCGACAAGACCACACTGAAGCTTTCTTT.

The V call is TRBV11-2, the J call TRBJ2-1; 9 bases fit TRBD2. From germline, CDR1 is SGHAT and CDR2 FQNNGV. The ends lost 6 bases at V and 5 bases at J; junction bases unmatched: 8. CDR3 length equals 15 residues. CDR3 protein: CASRTWGLADNEQFF. The CDR3 DNA sequence: TGTGCCAGCAGGACATGGGGACTAGCCGACAATGAGCAGTTCTTC.

The chain uses TRBV28 and TRBJ1-4, with D perhaps matching TRBD1 (6 bases). This CDR3 has 16 residues. Deletions cut 5 bases from V and 0 bases from J, with 13 bases between. The germline gives CDR1 MDHEN, CDR2 SYDVKM. The DNA of the CDR3 is TGTGCCAGCAGTAGCCCAGGGGACGCAACTAATGAAAAACTGTTTTTT. Protein product: CASSSPGDATNEKLFF.

DNA of the CDR3: TGTGCCAGCAGCTTAGGCCCAAGGCGGGGGGACACTGAAGCTTTCTTT. It codes for CASSLGPRRGDTEAFF. This chain connects TRBV7-2 to TRBJ1-1; D is perhaps TRBD1 (5 bases). The CDR3 covers 16 residues. Trimming pared 1 base from V and 3 bases from J, leaving 15 bases between. Germline V gives CDR1 SGHTA, CDR2 FQGNSA.

This clone has only one observation. The chain links TRBV11-3 to TRBJ2-6, with D possibly being TRBD1 (5 bases). Germline V gives CDR1 SGHNT, CDR2 YENEEA. There are 17 residues in the CDR3. Trimming shortened V by 1 base and J by 4 bases, and 14 bases separated the two germline ends. CDR3 sequence reads: CASSLGGRALGANVLTF. The DNA for the CDR3 is TGTGCCAGCAGCTTAGGCGGCAGGGCCCTCGGGGCCAACGTCCTGACTTTC.

This chain links TRBV6-5 with TRBJ2-5; D unresolved. Germline V CDR1 and CDR2: MNHEY, SVGAGI. V shed 5 bases and J shed 2 bases, with 6 bases lying between them. This CDR3 has 12 residues. The CDR3 bases are TGTGCCAGCAGTACCCCTCAAGAGACCCAGTACTTC. Translation gives CASSTPQETQYF.

The chain couples TRBV30 to TRBJ1-5; TRBD1 matches 7 bases. In germline, CDR1 is GTSNPN, CDR2 SVGIG (reference sequence). J gave up 6 bases and V 7 bases, and 15 bases lay outside the gene matches. This CDR3 is built from 15 residues. The CDR3 is CAYRHAQGDGQPQHF. The CDR3 DNA follows: TGTGCCTATCGTCACGCTCAGGGGGACGGTCAGCCCCAGCATTTT. The full variable domain, in which reference TRBV30 and TRBJ1-5 provide the parts outside the CDR3, is SQTIHQWPATLVQPVGSPLSLECTVEGTSNPNLYWYRQAAGRGLQLLFYSVGIGQISSEVPQNLSASRPQDRQFILSSKKLLLSDSGFYLCAYRHAQGDGQPQHFGDGTRLSIL.

This clone was counted a single time. Since a much larger clone is just one base distant, this may be a read error. The same CDR3 also results from other DNA sequences found in this sample. The J gene is TRBJ2-1, the V gene TRBV28; no clear D gene. The CDR3 loop spans 11 amino acids. Germline lookup yields CDR1 MDHEN and CDR2 SYDVKM. Written as DNA, the CDR3 is TGTGCCAGCAGTTCCTTCAATGAGCAGTTCTTC. It encodes CASSSFNEQFF.

This chain joins TRBV6-1 and TRBJ1-2; 9 bases agree with TRBD1. Germline CDR1 and CDR2: MNHNS and SASEGT. J lost 0 bases, V lost 4 bases, and 9 bases had no gene match. CDR3 size: 17 residues. The CDR3 nucleotides are TGTGCCAGCAGTGCAGGACAGGGGCCGCCCCCTAACTATGGCTACACCTTC. Its protein is CASSAGQGPPPNYGYTF.

This chain connects TRBV6-1 to TRBJ1-2; D uncertain. V lost 7 bases and J 1 base, leaving 13 bases between the germline ends. The germline V gene encodes CDR1 MNHNS and CDR2 SASEGT. This CDR3 has 14 residues. This chain's CDR3 is CASTPNRNNYGYTF. The CDR3 nucleotides read TGTGCCAGCACCCCGAACCGGAATAACTATGGCTACACCTTC.

This chain joins TRBV18 and TRBJ1-4; 9 nucleotides match TRBD1. This CDR3 is built from 19 residues. Germline assignment: CDR1 KGHSH and CDR2 LQKENI. Germline trimming cut 1 base from V and 7 bases from J; bases unmatched to any gene: 16. The CDR3 region has the DNA TGTGCCAGCTCACCACGGCGGACAGGGGCGGGATCGTTGGGTGAAAAACTGTTTTTT. Residues: CASSPRRTGAGSLGEKLFF.

This clone was found a few times. V is TRBV7-3 and J is TRBJ2-1; TRBD2 aligns across 16 bases. The germline gives CDR1 SGHTA, CDR2 FQGTGA. Losses at the gene ends were 0 bases for V and 9 bases for J; bases not matched to a gene: 8. The CDR3 covers 18 residues. The CDR3 loop reads CASSLTGTSGRAAAEQFF. The DNA for the CDR3 is TGTGCCAGCAGCTTAACCGGGACTAGCGGGAGGGCAGCGGCTGAGCAGTTCTTC.

V is TRBV7-3 and J is TRBJ2-4; D possibly corresponds to TRBD1 (5 bases). Trimming pared 5 bases from V and 7 bases from J, leaving 12 bases between. Germline V gene lookup returns CDR1 SGHTA and CDR2 FQGTGA. The length of the CDR3 is 13 residues. In nucleotides, the CDR3 is TGTGCCAGCAGCCCGGGCCCAGGGAACATTCAGTACTTC. This encodes CASSPGPGNIQYF.

The V call is TRBV29-1, the J call TRBJ2-1, with TRBD2 identical over 8 bases. Germline lookup yields CDR1 SQVTM and CDR2 ANQGSEA. After removal of 4 bases from V and 1 base from J, the junction contained 6 bases not matched to a gene. The CDR3 spans 15 residues. CDR3 region: CSVGSGSGSYNEQFF. CDR3 bases: TGCAGCGTTGGCAGCGGGAGTGGTTCCTACAATGAGCAGTTCTTC.

This chain links TRBV28 with TRBJ1-5; perhaps TRBD1 as D (6 bases). The CDR3 runs 15 residues. Looked up from germline, CDR1 is MDHEN and CDR2 is SYDVKM. V dropped 7 bases and J dropped 0 bases, with 13 bases sitting between them. The CDR3 reads CASILGGDSNQPQHF. CDR3 nucleotides: TGTGCCAGCATCCTAGGGGGGGATAGCAATCAGCCCCAGCATTTT.

The chain has TRBV19 and TRBJ2-7; unclear D gene. Germline assignment: CDR1 LNHDA and CDR2 SQIVND (reference sequence). CDR3 size: 13 residues. With 1 base removed from V and 2 bases from J, the gap between germline ends came to 6 bases. CDR3 region: CASSIAPTYEQYF. CDR3 nucleotide sequence: TGTGCCAGTAGTATAGCCCCTACCTACGAGCAGTACTTC.

V gene TRBV5-1 combines with J gene TRBJ2-3, with TRBD1 matching over 9 bases. This CDR3 is built from 16 residues. Losses at the gene ends were 4 bases for V and 4 bases for J; bases not matched to a gene: 10. From germline, CDR1 is SGHRS and CDR2 YFSETQ. The CDR3 DNA follows: TGCGCCAGCAGCATCCGGACAGGGGCAGTTGCAGATACGCAGTATTTT. The encoded protein is CASSIRTGAVADTQYF. Using reference TRBV5-1 and TRBJ2-3 for the parts outside the CDR3, the full variable domain is KAGVTQTPRYLIKTRGQQVTLSCSPISGHRSVSWYQQTPGQGLQFLFEYFSETQRNKGNFPGRFSGRQFSNSRSEMNVSTLELGDSALYLCASSIRTGAVADTQYFGPGTRLTVL.

The J gene is TRBJ1-5, the V gene TRBV18; D is undetermined. The CDR3 spans 14 residues. The V end was cut by 6 bases, the J end by 5 bases, with 14 bases between. Germline V lookup: CDR1 KGHSH, CDR2 LQKENI. CDR3 coding DNA: TGTGCCAGCTCTCGTCAGGCCCCAGATCAGCCCCAGCATTTT. Protein: CASSRQAPDQPQHF.

For this clone: The same CDR3 is also encoded by other DNA sequences in this sample. The chain uses TRBV5-1 and TRBJ2-1; TRBD2 is a possible D gene (5 bases). In germline, CDR1 is SGHRS, CDR2 YFSETQ. This CDR3 is built from 15 residues. V lost 0 bases and J lost 1, with 8 bases in between. The CDR3 nucleotides are TGCGCCAGCAGCTTGGCCTCGGGATCCTACAATGAGCAGTTCTTC. Amino acid sequence: CASSLASGSYNEQFF.